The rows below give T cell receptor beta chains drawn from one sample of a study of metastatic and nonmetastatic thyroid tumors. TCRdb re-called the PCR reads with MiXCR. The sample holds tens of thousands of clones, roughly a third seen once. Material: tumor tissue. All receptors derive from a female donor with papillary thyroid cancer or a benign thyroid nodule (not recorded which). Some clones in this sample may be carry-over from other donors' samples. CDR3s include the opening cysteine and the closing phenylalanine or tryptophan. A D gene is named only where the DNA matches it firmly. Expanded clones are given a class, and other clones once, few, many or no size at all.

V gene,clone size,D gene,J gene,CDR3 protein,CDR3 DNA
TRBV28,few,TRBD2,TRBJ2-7,CASSRDTSGGGEQYF,TGTGCCAGCAGCCGAGACACTAGCGGGGGAGGCGAGCAGTACTTC
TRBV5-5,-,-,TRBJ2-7,CASSPAPSLGDEQYF,TGTGCCAGCAGCCCTGCGCCCAGTTTAGGCGACGAGCAGTACTTC
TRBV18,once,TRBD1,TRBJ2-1,CASSQQGGSYNEQFF,TGTGCCAGCTCCCAACAGGGGGGCTCCTACAATGAGCAGTTCTTC
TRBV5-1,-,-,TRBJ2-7,CASSLRRDYEQYF,TGCGCCAGCAGCTTGAGGAGGGACTACGAGCAGTACTTC
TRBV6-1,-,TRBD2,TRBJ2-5,CASSEARAGGRAETQYF,TGTGCCAGCAGTGAAGCCCGGGCGGGCGGGAGGGCCGAGACCCAGTACTTC
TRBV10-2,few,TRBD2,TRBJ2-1,CASSAGGRVEQFF,TGCGCCAGCAGTGCGGGGGGGCGGGTTGAGCAGTTCTTC
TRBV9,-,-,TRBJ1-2,CASSVGGDGYTF,TGTGCCAGCAGCGTAGGAGGTGATGGCTACACCTTC
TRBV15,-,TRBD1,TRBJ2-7,CATSRGLDRDYEQYF,TGTGCCACCAGCAGAGGGCTGGACAGGGATTACGAGCAGTACTTC
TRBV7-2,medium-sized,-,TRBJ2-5,CASSPNPLVKQETQYF,TGTGCCAGCAGCCCTAATCCCCTCGTAAAGCAAGAGACCCAGTACTTC
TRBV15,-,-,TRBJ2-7,CATSSTTTSVSYEQYF,TGTGCCACCAGCTCTACCACGACTAGTGTCAGCTACGAGCAGTACTTC
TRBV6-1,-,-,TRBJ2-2,CASEDQRNTGELFF,TGTGCCAGCGAGGACCAGCGGAACACCGGGGAGCTGTTTTTT
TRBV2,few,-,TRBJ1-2,CASSGAESYGYTF,TGTGCCAGCAGCGGGGCGGAGTCCTATGGCTACACCTTC
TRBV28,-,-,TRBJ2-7,CASSPKADDWRDF,TGTGCCAGCAGTCCTAAGGCAGACGACTGGCGGGACTTC
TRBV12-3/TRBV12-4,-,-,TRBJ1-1,CASSFDDVNTEAFF,TGTGCCAGCAGTTTTGATGACGTGAACACTGAAGCTTTCTTT
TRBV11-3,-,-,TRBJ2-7,CASSTGASYEQYF,TGTGCCAGTTCGACCGGGGCCTCCTACGAGCAGTACTTC
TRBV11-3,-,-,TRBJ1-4,CASRRPNEKLFF,TGTGCCAGTCGGAGGCCTAATGAAAAACTGTTTTTT
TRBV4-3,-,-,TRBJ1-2,CASSQYGGKEGYTF,TGCGCCAGCAGCCAATACGGGGGGAAGGAGGGCTACACCTTC
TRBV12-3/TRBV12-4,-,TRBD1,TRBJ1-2,CASTVDREDYGYTF,TGTGCCAGCACAGTAGACAGGGAAGACTATGGCTACACCTTC
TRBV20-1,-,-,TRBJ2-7,CSANPLSRPREQYF,TGCAGTGCTAACCCACTCAGCAGGCCTAGAGAGCAGTACTTC
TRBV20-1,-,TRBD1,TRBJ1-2,CSATGTATANYGYTF,TGCAGTGCCACAGGGACAGCAACAGCTAACTATGGCTACACCTTC
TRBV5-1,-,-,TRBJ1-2,CASSLASGRGYTF,TGCGCCAGCAGCTTGGCCTCGGGTCGAGGCTACACCTTC
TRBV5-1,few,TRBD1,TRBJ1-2,CASSSTIDRAGGYTF,TGCGCCAGCAGCTCCACCATCGACAGGGCAGGTGGCTACACCTTC
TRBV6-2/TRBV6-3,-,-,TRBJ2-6,CASSYSSTSPGANVLTF,TGTGCCAGCAGTTACTCTTCCACTTCACCCGGGGCCAACGTCCTGACTTTC